These 21 T cell receptor beta chains were all obtained from the same sample, sequenced in a study of blood T cell repertoires in COVID-19. TCRdb keeps only in-frame clones here, not all; method: immunoSEQ multiplex PCR. The sample comprises approximately 110,000 clones, around 78% of which are singletons, and 15% to 20% rests with the top ten. Sequenced: peripheral blood. These receptors all come from a woman aged 60-75 years with acute or convalescent COVID-19.

J is TRBJ2-3 and V is TRBV5-1; 13 positions agree with TRBD2. Trimming at V came to 4 bases and at J to 2 bases, leaving 4 bases not matched to a gene. Germline loops: CDR1 SGHRS, CDR2 YFSETQ. The CDR3 contains 16 residues. CDR3 DNA: TGCGCCAGCAGCGCTGGACTAGCGGGGGCCACAGATACGCAGTATTTT. Its protein is CASSAGLAGATDTQYF.

The chain couples TRBV27 to TRBJ2-3, with 7 nucleotides matching TRBD1. The CDR3 runs 14 residues. The V gene end was trimmed by 6 bases and the J gene end by 4 bases; junction bases not matched to a gene: 7. Germline loops: CDR1 MNHEY, CDR2 SMNVEV (reference sequence). CDR3 bases: TGTGCCAGCAGCCCTAGGACAGGACCAGATACGCAGTATTTT. Protein: CASSPRTGPDTQYF.

The J gene is TRBJ2-7, the V gene TRBV20-1; 8 positions match TRBD1. The germline V gene encodes CDR1 DFQATT and CDR2 SNEGSKA (reference sequence). The V gene end was trimmed by 6 bases and the J gene end by 6 bases; junction bases not matched to a gene: 4. The CDR3 is made up of 11 amino acids. CDR3: CSARQGPEQYF. In DNA form, the CDR3 reads TGCAGTGCCCGACAGGGGCCCGAGCAGTACTTC.

This rearrangement joins TRBV23-1 to TRBJ1-1, with TRBD1 matching over 9 bases. TRBV23-1 falls under the ORF class, with uncertain function. Trimming cost V 0 bases and J 3 bases; bases outside gene matches: 14. CDR3 length: 19 amino acids. The CDR3 protein is CASSQSGDRASHVDTEAFF. CDR3 sequence (DNA): TGCGCCAGCAGTCAATCGGGGGACAGGGCTTCCCACGTGGACACTGAAGCTTTCTTT.

Here the CDR3 reads CASKEPLDYGYTF. The CDR3 bases are TGTGCCAGCAAAGAGCCTTTGGACTATGGCTACACCTTC. The rearrangement joins TRBV6-5 to TRBJ1-2; D call uncertain. The CDR3 is 13 amino acids. Trimming pared 7 bases from V and 3 bases from J, leaving 12 bases between. The germline gives CDR1 MNHEY, CDR2 SVGAGI.

The rearrangement links TRBV11-2 to TRBJ2-3; D might be TRBD1 (6 bases). The V gene lost 1 base and the J gene lost 4 bases, with 12 bases spanning the gap. CDR1 is SGHAT, CDR2 FQNNGV, per germline. The length of the CDR3 is 15 residues. The CDR3 spells CASSLVDRRSDTQYF. The CDR3 DNA reads TGTGCCAGCAGCTTAGTGGACAGAAGATCAGATACGCAGTATTTT.

The gene calls are TRBV2 and TRBJ2-1; D is unclear. Germline CDR1 reads SNHLY; CDR2 reads FYNNEI. The CDR3 totals 14 residues. V shed 8 bases and J shed 4 bases, with 15 bases lying between them. The DNA for the CDR3 is TGTGCCAGCTGGCGGTTGCTCGGGTACAATGAGCAGTTCTTC. Translation gives CASWRLLGYNEQFF.

The chain is built from TRBV3-1 (or the pseudogene TRBV3-2) and TRBJ1-1; 9 bases match TRBD1. The junction had 10 bases not matched to a gene; V was cut back by 4 bases and J by 1 base. Germline loops: CDR1 LGHDT, CDR2 YNNKEL (reference sequence). The CDR3 has 17 residues. CDR3 in DNA: TGTGCCAGCAGCCCGAACAGGGGGCGTTCGTCGAACACTGAAGCTTTCTTT. Translating gives CASSPNRGRSSNTEAFF.

This clone appeared once. The J gene is TRBJ2-4, the V gene TRBV2; the D gene is possibly TRBD1 (6 bases). V was trimmed by 4 bases and J by 2 bases, leaving 15 bases between them. Germline values: CDR1 SNHLY, CDR2 FYNNEI. The CDR3 length is 16 residues. DNA of the CDR3: TGTGCCAGCAGTGTTTGGCTAGGGGACACCAAAAACATTCAGTACTTC. This translates into CASSVWLGDTKNIQYF.

CDR3 loop: CASSPRTTFNEQFF. CDR3 DNA sequence: TGTGCCAGCAGCCCAAGGACTACCTTCAATGAGCAGTTCTTC. The V and J genes are TRBV11-2 and TRBJ2-1; maybe TRBD2 (6 bases). The CDR3 consists of 14 residues. Per germline, CDR1 SGHAT and CDR2 FQNNGV. V dropped 5 bases and J dropped 6 bases, with 14 bases sitting between them. Based on the CDR3 plus reference TRBV11-2 and TRBJ2-1, the full variable domain is EAGVAQSPRYKIIEKRQSVAFWCNPISGHATLYWYQQILGQGPKLLIQFQNNGVVDDSQLPKDRFSAERLKGVDSTLKIQPAKLEDSAVYLCASSPRTTFNEQFFGPGTRLTVL.

The rearrangement joins TRBV3-1 (or the pseudogene TRBV3-2) to TRBJ1-5; weak D call: TRBD1 (6 bases). Per germline, CDR1 LGHDT and CDR2 YNNKEL (reference sequence). Trimming cost V 6 bases and J 6 bases, with 21 bases left between them. The CDR3 extends over 16 amino acids. In DNA form, the CDR3 reads TGTGCCAGCAGGTATTTGGGACCCGAAGGGGGTCAGCCCCAGCATTTT. It codes for CASRYLGPEGGQPQHF.

The chain is built from TRBV19 and TRBJ1-1; D gene unclear. CDR3 length: 14 residues. Germline assignment: CDR1 LNHDA and CDR2 SQIVND (reference sequence). Trimming took off 5 bases at V and 0 bases at J, with 10 bases between the two ends. As DNA, the CDR3 is TGTGCCAGTAGTGTTCTTGACTTGAACACTGAAGCTTTCTTT. Amino acid sequence: CASSVLDLNTEAFF.

This chain joins TRBV9 and TRBJ1-3; perhaps TRBD1 as D (5 bases). The CDR3 loop spans 13 amino acids. The V and J ends lost 2 bases and 8 bases respectively, with 11 bases between them. The germline V gene has CDR1 SGDLS and CDR2 YYNGEE. The CDR3 is CASSVFRGDTIYF. The CDR3, as DNA: TGTGCCAGCAGCGTGTTCCGGGGGGACACCATATATTTT.

The rearrangement uses TRBV5-4 and TRBJ1-3; D might be TRBD1 (6 bases). The V end was cut by 0 bases, the J end by 0 bases, with 13 bases between. The germline V gene encodes CDR1 SGHNT and CDR2 YYREEE (reference sequence). This CDR3 has 17 amino acids. The chain's CDR3 is CASSLARTESSGNTIYF. The CDR3 nucleotides read TGTGCCAGCAGCTTGGCACGGACAGAAAGCTCTGGAAACACCATATATTTT.

This clone came up once. V and J are TRBV7-3 and TRBJ1-6, with TRBD1 matching over 7 bases. CDR1 is SGHTA and CDR2 is FQGTGA in the germline V gene. The V segment lost 2 bases and the J segment 6 bases; nucleotides outside the gene matches: 4. The length of the CDR3 is 15 residues. The CDR3 sequence: CASSLGTGANSPLHF. The CDR3 nucleotides read TGTGCCAGCAGCTTAGGTACAGGGGCTAATTCACCCCTCCACTTT.

There are a few counts of this clone. This chain uses TRBV6-6 with TRBJ1-5, with D possibly TRBD1 on 6 matching bases. Germline CDR1 MNHNY, CDR2 SVGAGI (reference sequence). The CDR3 runs to 15 residues. V lost 6 bases to trimming and J lost 2 bases, with 14 bases between them. CDR3 sequence (DNA): TGTGCCAGCAGCTTACAGGGAGATGGCAATCAGCCCCAGCATTTT. This sequence encodes CASSLQGDGNQPQHF.

The V gene is TRBV4-3, the J gene TRBJ2-2; tentative D call: TRBD1 (5 bases). Germline CDR1 is LGHNA and CDR2 is YSLEER. V lost 3 bases and J 0 bases, leaving 14 bases between the germline ends. The CDR3 extends over 17 amino acids. This chain's CDR3 is CASSQSKGQANTGELFF. The DNA for the CDR3 is TGCGCCAGCAGCCAGTCCAAGGGGCAGGCGAACACCGGGGAGCTGTTTTTT.

The chain uses TRBV6-1 and TRBJ2-7; D gene ambiguous. V was cut by 2 bases and J by 2 bases, with 7 bases left in between. The CDR3 sequence is 13 residues long. The germline gives CDR1 MNHNS, CDR2 SASEGT. The CDR3 DNA follows: TGTGCCAGCAGTGAAACCCTACCCTACGAGCAGTACTTC. Encoded protein: CASSETLPYEQYF.

This chain connects TRBV6-4 to TRBJ2-2; D unclear. CDR3 length: 13 residues. Germline V gives CDR1 MRHNA, CDR2 SNTAGT. V lost 10 bases and J lost 4, with 13 bases in between. Here the CDR3 reads CATGVKSTGELFF. As DNA, the CDR3 is TGTGCCACCGGAGTCAAAAGCACCGGGGAGCTGTTTTTT.

This chain connects TRBV9 to TRBJ2-5, with D maybe TRBD1 (5 bases). The V end was cut by 0 bases, the J end by 4 bases, with 16 bases between. This CDR3 is built from 16 residues. The germline gives CDR1 SGDLS, CDR2 YYNGEE. The CDR3 DNA sequence: TGTGCCAGCAGCGTAGGGGGCCCCCGGAACGGAGAGACCCAGTACTTC. It translates to CASSVGGPRNGETQYF.

The rearrangement joins TRBV10-1 to TRBJ2-4; TRBD1 matches at 8 bases. Germline CDR1 WNHNN, CDR2 SYGVQD (reference sequence). The CDR3 has 14 amino acids. The J segment lost 8 bases and the V segment lost 3 bases, leaving 6 bases of the junction unmatched. CDR3 in amino acids: CASSEGQGGYIQYF. CDR3 bases: TGCGCCAGCAGTGAAGGACAGGGTGGATACATTCAGTACTTC.